This TCR beta chain was sequenced during a study of T cells in Graves' hyperthyroidism and ophthalmopathy. As for this clonotype: What it recognizes is unknown.

The study, taken as a whole, reports: Clonotypes that were expanded in thyroid above 0.001 mostly appeared in blood too. A model of 13 V-J features distinguished ophthalmopathy from stable hyperthyroidism.

From RNA transcripts, TCR beta CDR3 regions were amplified. First-round RT-PCR of the TCR CDR3 relied on the HTBI primer set. TCRdb used MiXCR to reprocess the multiplex PCR reads, holding one entry per CDR3 protein. The sample includes about 380,000 distinct CDR3 sequences, about a fifth of them seen just once. This clonotype was sampled from a man between 18 and 29 years old with Graves' ophthalmopathy. Sequencing used blood.

CDR3 nucleotides: TGTGCCAGCAGTTACCCCCAGCGGGCGGGGGTTGATGAGCAGTTCTTC. It encodes CASSYPQRAGVDEQFF. The V gene is TRBV6-5, the J gene TRBJ2-1, with 7 positions matching TRBD2. Germline trimming cut 2 bases from V and 8 bases from J; bases unmatched to any gene: 12. The CDR3 loop spans 16 amino acids. Germline CDR1 and CDR2: MNHEY and SVGAGI.